This record covers a single T cell receptor (beta chain). Combining a sample-barcoded 5' primer with a J-beta primer mix, a second PCR ran for about 7 to 12 cycles. TCRdb re-called the 5' RACE reads through MiXCR, storing one row per CDR3 protein. The sample lists 650,000 to 900,000 distinct CDR3 sequences, approximately 65% occurring once. The data were obtained in a study of blood T cells in healthy people across ages. Germline CDR1 and CDR2: SGDLS and YYNGEE. This CDR3 has 15 residues. Material for sequencing was blood. J is TRBJ2-1 and V is TRBV9; 8 positions agree with TRBD2. The J call is doubtful: the DNA matches TRBJ2-7 better. The TCR originated in a man under 40 in good health. Here the CDR3 DNA reads TGTGCCAGCAGCCCCGGGACTAGGGTCGCCTACGAGCAGTACTTC. Translation gives CASSPGTRVAYEQYF.